This TCR beta chain was found in a study of blood T cell repertoires in COVID-19. Whole-study context: The samples span acute and convalescent COVID-19 from the United States, Italy and Spain. PBMCs, B-cell-depleted T cells, or T cells were the source of the cDNA or gDNA that made up the material.

Germline V gives CDR1 MNHEY, CDR2 SMNVEV (reference sequence). V was clipped by 3 bases and J by 8 bases, with 13 bases between them. The CDR3 has 13 residues. The method was immunoSEQ multiplex PCR; TCRdb's version includes in-frame clones alone and lacks a portion of them. The sample gives roughly 500,000 clones, 88% of which show up once; less than 2% is in the top ten. The sequenced sample was PBMCs or T cells enriched from blood (not recorded which). The receptor was derived from a woman between 40 and 50 years old who had recovered from COVID-19. The rearrangement uses TRBV27 and TRBJ1-1, with D possibly being TRBD1 (5 bases). Here the CDR3 DNA reads TGTGCCAGCAGTTTTATTGGGGCAGGGGAAGCTTTCTTT. It is translated as CASSFIGAGEAFF.